This T cell receptor beta chain was retrieved from a study of early T cells in non-severe SARS-CoV-2 infection. As for the study in general: Investigators sequenced bulk RNA drawn from unsorted whole blood, and chains remained unpaired.

Attachment of unique molecular identifiers was made to individual cDNA molecules. MiXCR, applied by TCRdb to the 5' RACE reads, yields one record per CDR3 protein. There are some 16,000 distinct CDR3 sequences in the sample; 4% to 5.5% occur only once, and 5.5% to 8% lies in the top ten. This clonotype was seen more than once but under ten times. The germline V gene encodes CDR1 KGHSH and CDR2 LQKENI. Trimming removed 6 bases at V and 0 bases at J, with 17 bases between. CDR3 length equals 16 residues. The J gene is TRBJ1-1, the V gene TRBV18, with TRBD1 as a possible D gene (6 bases). Sequencing was done on a sample of whole blood. The receptor was derived from an adult who was a healthcare worker with PCR-confirmed SARS-CoV-2 infection or an uninfected control (not recorded which). CDR3 DNA sequence: TGTGCCAGCTCGCGAACGGGGGCTCGTTTGAACACTGAAGCTTTCTTT. Translated: CASSRTGARLNTEAFF.